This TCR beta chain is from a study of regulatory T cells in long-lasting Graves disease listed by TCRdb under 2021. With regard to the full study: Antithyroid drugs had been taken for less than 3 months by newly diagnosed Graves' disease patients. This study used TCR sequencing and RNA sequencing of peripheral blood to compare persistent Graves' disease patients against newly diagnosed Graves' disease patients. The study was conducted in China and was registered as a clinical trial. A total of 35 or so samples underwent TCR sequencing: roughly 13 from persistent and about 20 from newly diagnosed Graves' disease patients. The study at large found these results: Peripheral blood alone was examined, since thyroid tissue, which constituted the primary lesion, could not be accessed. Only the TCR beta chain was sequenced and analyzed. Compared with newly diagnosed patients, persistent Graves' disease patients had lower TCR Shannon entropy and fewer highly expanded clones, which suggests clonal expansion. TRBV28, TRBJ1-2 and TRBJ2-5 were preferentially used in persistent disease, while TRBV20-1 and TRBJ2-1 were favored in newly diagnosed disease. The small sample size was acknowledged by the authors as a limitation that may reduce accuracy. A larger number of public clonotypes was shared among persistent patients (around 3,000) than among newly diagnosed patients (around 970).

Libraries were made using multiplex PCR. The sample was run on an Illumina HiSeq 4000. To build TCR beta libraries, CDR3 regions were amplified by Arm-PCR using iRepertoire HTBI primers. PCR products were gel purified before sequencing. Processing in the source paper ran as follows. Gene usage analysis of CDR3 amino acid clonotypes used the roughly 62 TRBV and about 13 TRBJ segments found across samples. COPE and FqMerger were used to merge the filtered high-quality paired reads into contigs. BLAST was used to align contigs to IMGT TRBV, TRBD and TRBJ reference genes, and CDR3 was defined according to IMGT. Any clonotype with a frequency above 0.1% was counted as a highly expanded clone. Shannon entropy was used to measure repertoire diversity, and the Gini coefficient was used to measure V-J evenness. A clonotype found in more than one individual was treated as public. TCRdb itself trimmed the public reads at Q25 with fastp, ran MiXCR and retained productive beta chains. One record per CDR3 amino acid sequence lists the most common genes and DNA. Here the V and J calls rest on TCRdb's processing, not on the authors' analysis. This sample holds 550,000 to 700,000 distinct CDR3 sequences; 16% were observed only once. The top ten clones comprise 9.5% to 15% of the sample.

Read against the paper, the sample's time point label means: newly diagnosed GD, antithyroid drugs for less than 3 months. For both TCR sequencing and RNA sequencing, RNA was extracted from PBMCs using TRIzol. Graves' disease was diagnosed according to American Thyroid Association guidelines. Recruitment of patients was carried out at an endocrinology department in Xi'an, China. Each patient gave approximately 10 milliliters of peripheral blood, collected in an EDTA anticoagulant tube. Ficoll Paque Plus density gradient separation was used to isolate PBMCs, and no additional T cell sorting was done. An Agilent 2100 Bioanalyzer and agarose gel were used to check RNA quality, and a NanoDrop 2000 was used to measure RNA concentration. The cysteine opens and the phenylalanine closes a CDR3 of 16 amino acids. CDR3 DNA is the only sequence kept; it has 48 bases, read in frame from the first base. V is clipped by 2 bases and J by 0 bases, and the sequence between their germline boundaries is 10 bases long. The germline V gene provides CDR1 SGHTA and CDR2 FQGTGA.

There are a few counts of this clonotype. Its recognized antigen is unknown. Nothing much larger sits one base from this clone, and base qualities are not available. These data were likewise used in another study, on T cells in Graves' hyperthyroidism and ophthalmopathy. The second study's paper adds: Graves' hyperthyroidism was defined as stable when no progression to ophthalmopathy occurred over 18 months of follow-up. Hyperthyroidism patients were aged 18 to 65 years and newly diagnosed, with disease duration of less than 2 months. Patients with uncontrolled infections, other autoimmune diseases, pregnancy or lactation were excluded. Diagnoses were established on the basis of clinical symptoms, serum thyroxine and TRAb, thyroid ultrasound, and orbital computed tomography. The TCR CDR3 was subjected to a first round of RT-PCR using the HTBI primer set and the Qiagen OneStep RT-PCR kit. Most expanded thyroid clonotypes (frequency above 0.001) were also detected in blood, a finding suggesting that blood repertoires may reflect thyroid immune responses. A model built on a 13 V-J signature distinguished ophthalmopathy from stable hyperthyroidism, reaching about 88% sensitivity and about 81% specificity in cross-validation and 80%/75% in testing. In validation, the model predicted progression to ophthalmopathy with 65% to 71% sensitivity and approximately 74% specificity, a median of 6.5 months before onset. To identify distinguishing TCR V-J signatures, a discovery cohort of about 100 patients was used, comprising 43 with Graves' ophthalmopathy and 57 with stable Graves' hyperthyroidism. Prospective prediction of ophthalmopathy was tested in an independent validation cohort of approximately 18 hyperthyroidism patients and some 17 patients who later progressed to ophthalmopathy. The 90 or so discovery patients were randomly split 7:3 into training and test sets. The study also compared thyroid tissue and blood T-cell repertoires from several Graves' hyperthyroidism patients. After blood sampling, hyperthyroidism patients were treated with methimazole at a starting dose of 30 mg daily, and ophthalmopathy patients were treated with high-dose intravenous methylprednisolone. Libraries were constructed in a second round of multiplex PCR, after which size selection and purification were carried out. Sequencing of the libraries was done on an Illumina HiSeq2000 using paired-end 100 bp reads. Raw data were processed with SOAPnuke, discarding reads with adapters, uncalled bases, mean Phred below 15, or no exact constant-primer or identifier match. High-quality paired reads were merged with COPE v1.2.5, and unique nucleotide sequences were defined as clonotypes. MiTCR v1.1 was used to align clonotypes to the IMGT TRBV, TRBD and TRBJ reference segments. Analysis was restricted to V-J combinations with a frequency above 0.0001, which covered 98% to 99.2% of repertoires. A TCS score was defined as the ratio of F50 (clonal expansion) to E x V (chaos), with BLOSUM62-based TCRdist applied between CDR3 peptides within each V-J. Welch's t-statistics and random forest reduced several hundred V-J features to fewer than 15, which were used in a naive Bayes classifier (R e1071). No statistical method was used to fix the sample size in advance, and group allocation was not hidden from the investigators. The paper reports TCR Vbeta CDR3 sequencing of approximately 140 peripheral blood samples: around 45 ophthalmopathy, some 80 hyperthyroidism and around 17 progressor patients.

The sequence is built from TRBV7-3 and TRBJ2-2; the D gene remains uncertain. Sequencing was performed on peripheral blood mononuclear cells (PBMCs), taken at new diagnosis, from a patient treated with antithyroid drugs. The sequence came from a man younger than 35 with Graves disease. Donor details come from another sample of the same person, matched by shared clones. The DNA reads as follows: TGTGCCAGCAGCTTATTAGGCTCCGCGAACACCGGGGAGCTGTTTTTT. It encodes CASSLLGSANTGELFF. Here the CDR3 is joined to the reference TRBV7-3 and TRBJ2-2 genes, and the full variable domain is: GAGVSQTPSNKVTEKGKYVELRCDPISGHTALYWYRQSLGQGPEFLIYFQGTGAADDSGLPNDRFFAVRPEGSVSTLKIQRTERGDSAVYLCASSLLGSANTGELFFGEGSRLTVL.